Presented here are 26 T cell receptor beta chains from one specimen sequenced in a study of cytomegalovirus exposure and HLA in healthy donors. The PCR contained 60 Vbeta and 13 Jbeta primers. Produced via immunoSEQ multiplex PCR; TCRdb's table is partial and in-frame only. Here the sample spans approximately 160,000 clones, roughly 82% being singletons. Sequencing was performed on PBMCs. The source is a woman in her 30s in good health and CMV-seronegative.

V is TRBV5-6 and J is TRBJ2-1, with 9 bases aligning to TRBD2. V lost 5 bases and J lost 4; bases outside the gene matches: 7. The CDR3 covers 15 residues. Germline CDR1 and CDR2: SGHDT and YYEEEE. DNA for the CDR3: TGTGCCAGCAGTCCTAGACTAGCGGTTTACAATGAGCAGTTCTTC. This sequence encodes CASSPRLAVYNEQFF.

The chain uses TRBV2 and TRBJ2-2; 10 bases align to TRBD2. Germline assignment: CDR1 SNHLY and CDR2 FYNNEI. The CDR3 contains 14 residues. The trim removed 5 bases at V and 4 bases at J, leaving 1 base unmatched. DNA for the CDR3: TGTGCCAGCAGTAGCGGGAGGGGCACCGGGGAGCTGTTTTTT. This translates into CASSSGRGTGELFF.

In this sample, this clone turned up once. The rearrangement joins TRBV11-3 to TRBJ1-2; D remains unclear. The CDR3 loop spans 13 amino acids. The V gene's germline CDR1 is SGHNT and CDR2 YENEEA. V was cut by 7 bases and J by 3 bases, with 12 bases left in between. CDR3 region: CASNLGQYYGYTF. The DNA for the CDR3 is TGTGCCAGCAACCTTGGGCAGTACTATGGCTACACCTTC.

Points on this clone: In the same sample, other DNA sequences code for this CDR3. The chain is built from TRBV6-6 and TRBJ1-1; D might be TRBD1 (5 bases). There are 15 residues in the CDR3. In germline, CDR1 is MNHNY, CDR2 SVGAGI (reference sequence). The V and J ends lost 0 bases and 1 base respectively, with 9 bases between them. The CDR3 coding sequence is TGTGCCAGCAGTTACTCGGGGAGGGGGAACACTGAAGCTTTCTTT. Protein sequence: CASSYSGRGNTEAFF.

This chain links TRBV19 with TRBJ1-4, with 9 positions matching TRBD1. The CDR3 spans 16 residues. Germline lookup yields CDR1 LNHDA and CDR2 SQIVND (reference sequence). V lost 5 bases, J lost 8 bases, and 12 bases stayed unmatched. The CDR3 DNA reads as TGTGCCAGTAGTTCCGTTTGGGGACAGGGCGACGAAAAACTGTTTTTT. Its protein is CASSSVWGQGDEKLFF.

This chain uses TRBV7-9 with TRBJ1-1; TRBD1 is a possible D gene (6 bases). Germline V gene lookup returns CDR1 SEHNR and CDR2 FQNEAQ (reference sequence). The CDR3 totals 17 residues. The V and J ends lost 1 base and 1 base respectively, with 16 bases between them. DNA for the CDR3: TGTGCCAGCAGCTTAGAATGGGGGGGCATTAAGAACACTGAAGCTTTCTTT. As protein: CASSLEWGGIKNTEAFF.

The table lists this clone with a few counts. J is TRBJ2-1 and V is TRBV5-1; TRBD1 matches at 8 bases. The V gene end was trimmed by 0 bases and the J gene end by 5 bases; junction bases not matched to a gene: 16. In germline, CDR1 is SGHRS, CDR2 YFSETQ. The CDR3 consists of 19 residues. The CDR3 nucleotides are TGCGCCAGCAGCTTGGCCTATCCCGCCGGGACAGGAAGGAACAATGAGCAGTTCTTC. It encodes CASSLAYPAGTGRNNEQFF. The full variable domain, completed using reference TRBV5-1 and TRBJ2-1, is KAGVTQTPRYLIKTRGQQVTLSCSPISGHRSVSWYQQTPGQGLQFLFEYFSETQRNKGNFPGRFSGRQFSNSRSEMNVSTLELGDSALYLCASSLAYPAGTGRNNEQFFGPGTRLTVL.

CDR3 loop: CASSLGRTGDSYEQYF. DNA for the CDR3: TGTGCCAGCAGCTTGGGACGGACAGGGGATTCCTACGAGCAGTACTTC. This chain links TRBV5-6 with TRBJ2-7; 9 nucleotides match TRBD1. Germline V gene data show CDR1 as SGHDT and CDR2 as YYEEEE. The V gene end was trimmed by 0 bases and the J gene end by 1 base; junction bases not matched to a gene: 5. The length of the CDR3 is 16 residues.

V and J are TRBV5-1 and TRBJ2-1, with D perhaps matching TRBD2 (6 bases). Trimming removed 2 bases from V and 0 bases from J, with 6 bases in between. Germline V gives CDR1 SGHRS, CDR2 YFSETQ. The CDR3 is 14 amino acids. In nucleotides, the CDR3 is TGCGCCAGCAGCTTCGGGAGCTCCTACAATGAGCAGTTCTTC. This codes for CASSFGSSYNEQFF.

This CDR3 reads CASSLGSRGAYNEQFF. CDR3 bases: TGTGCCAGTAGTCTTGGTTCGCGGGGAGCCTACAATGAGCAGTTCTTC. The V and J genes are TRBV19 and TRBJ2-1; D perhaps matches TRBD2 (6 bases). The V and J ends lost 5 bases and 2 bases respectively, with 16 bases between them. Germline V gene data show CDR1 as LNHDA and CDR2 as SQIVND (reference sequence). CDR3 length: 16 residues.

The V gene is TRBV5-1, the J gene TRBJ2-7; D gene uncertain. Germline CDR1 and CDR2: SGHRS and YFSETQ. This CDR3 contains 13 residues. V shed 0 bases and J shed 3 bases, with 7 bases lying between them. CDR3 region: CASSLGVSYEQYF. The CDR3 DNA reads TGCGCCAGCAGCTTGGGCGTTAGCTACGAGCAGTACTTC.

CDR3 sequence (DNA): TGTGCCAGCAGCCAAGATTGGGGGCGGAACACTGAAGCTTTCTTT. Translation gives CASSQDWGRNTEAFF. The J gene is TRBJ1-1, the V gene TRBV14, with D possibly being TRBD1 (6 bases). V dropped 0 bases and J dropped 1 base, with 9 bases sitting between them. This CDR3 comprises 15 residues. From germline, CDR1 is SGHDN and CDR2 FVKESK. The full variable domain, completed using reference TRBV14 and TRBJ1-1, is EAGVTQFPSHSVIEKGQTVTLRCDPISGHDNLYWYRRVMGKEIKFLLHFVKESKQDESGMPNNRFLAERTGGTYSTLKVQPAELEDSGVYFCASSQDWGRNTEAFFGQGTRLTVV.

The chain uses TRBV7-2 and TRBJ2-3; 9 bases are shared with TRBD2. Per the germline V gene, CDR1 is SGHTA and CDR2 is FQGNSA. Unmatched junction bases numbered 12, after V lost 2 bases and J lost 6 bases. The CDR3 consists of 17 residues. The CDR3 region is CASSLIGGLAGSDTQYF. Here the CDR3 DNA reads TGTGCCAGCAGCTTAATTGGAGGTCTAGCGGGATCGGATACGCAGTATTTT.

The genes are TRBV5-4 and TRBJ2-5; 9 nucleotides line up with TRBD1. The germline CDR1 and CDR2 sequences are SGHNT and YYREEE (reference sequence). V shed 0 bases and J 0 bases; nucleotides not matched to a gene: 3. There are 16 residues in the CDR3. CDR3 sequence: CASSLGGTGYQETQYF. For the CDR3, the DNA is TGTGCCAGCAGCTTGGGTGGGACAGGGTACCAAGAGACCCAGTACTTC.

The chain carries TRBV6-1 and TRBJ2-3; 9 nucleotides match TRBD2. CDR1 is MNHNS and CDR2 is SASEGT in the germline V gene. V was pared by 4 bases and J by 2 bases, with 7 bases of the junction left unmatched. The CDR3 sequence is 16 residues long. The CDR3 DNA sequence: TGTGCCAGCAGTGGACCAGCGGGAGGTACCACAGATACGCAGTATTTT. Translating gives CASSGPAGGTTDTQYF.

The chain links TRBV15 to TRBJ2-7; D is possibly TRBD1 (6 bases). The CDR3 has 13 amino acids. Germline lookup yields CDR1 LNHNV and CDR2 YYDKDF (reference sequence). V lost 0 bases, J lost 4 bases, and 7 bases lay in between. This chain's CDR3 is CATSRDQGYEQYF. The CDR3, as DNA: TGTGCCACCAGCAGAGATCAGGGGTACGAGCAGTACTTC.

The V call is TRBV29-1, the J call TRBJ2-4; 10 bases agree with TRBD1. The germline CDR1 and CDR2 sequences are SQVTM and ANQGSEA. The V and J ends lost 7 bases and 4 bases, in that order; junction bases with no gene match: 4. This CDR3 is 13 amino acids long. Here the CDR3 reads CSAGGQGKNIQYF. CDR3 bases: TGCAGCGCTGGGGGACAGGGGAAAAACATTCAGTACTTC.

V usage is TRBV27 and J usage is TRBJ2-5, with a tentative D call TRBD2 (5 bases). Looked up from germline, CDR1 is MNHEY and CDR2 is SMNVEV (reference sequence). The CDR3 totals 14 residues. Trimming shortened V by 2 bases and J by 2 bases, and 9 bases separated the two germline ends. Here the CDR3 DNA reads TGTGCCAGCAGTTTAAGCGGAGTTCAAGAGACCCAGTACTTC. This gives the protein CASSLSGVQETQYF.

The chain recombines TRBV2 with TRBJ1-2; the match to TRBD1 covers 8 bases. J lost 5 bases, V lost 4 bases, and 6 bases had no gene match. This CDR3 region has 14 residues. Germline CDR1 and CDR2: SNHLY and FYNNEI. CDR3 residues: CASSVRTGRYGYTF. CDR3 nucleotide sequence: TGTGCCAGCAGTGTACGGACAGGGAGATATGGCTACACCTTC.

This clone came up a few times. The chain is built from TRBV10-3 and TRBJ2-6; D remains unclear. Germline-derived CDR1 and CDR2 are ENHRY and SYGVKD. CDR3 length: 14 residues. V lost 3 bases and J lost 1, with 4 bases in between. The chain's CDR3 is CAISDRSGANVLTF. The CDR3 bases are TGTGCCATCAGTGACAGATCTGGGGCCAACGTCCTGACTTTC.

The chain has TRBV27 and TRBJ2-1, with 8 nucleotides matching TRBD2. The CDR3 has 14 amino acids. The junction had 9 bases not matched to a gene; V was cut back by 10 bases and J by 4 bases. Germline V gene sequence: CDR1 MNHEY, CDR2 SMNVEV (reference sequence). The CDR3 DNA reads TGTGCCACCTTACGGGGGGGAGCGTACAATGAGCAGTTCTTC. This encodes CATLRGGAYNEQFF.

This clone came up a few times. The CDR3 is CASSQEGSGGANEQYF. Written as DNA, the CDR3 is TGCGCCAGCAGCCAAGAAGGGAGCGGGGGGGCTAACGAGCAGTACTTC. This chain connects TRBV4-1 to TRBJ2-7; 10 bases map to TRBD2. CDR1 is MGHRA, CDR2 YSYEKL, per germline. The CDR3 spans 16 residues. Trimming cost V 0 bases and J 5 bases; bases outside gene matches: 7.

This rearrangement joins TRBV29-1 to TRBJ2-3; 11 nucleotides agree with TRBD2. Germline trimming cut 6 bases from V and 6 bases from J; bases unmatched to any gene: 8. Germline loops: CDR1 SQVTM, CDR2 ANQGSEA. The CDR3 loop spans 14 amino acids. The CDR3 protein is CSVDTSGRVDTQYF. The CDR3 DNA reads TGCAGCGTGGATACTAGCGGGAGAGTGGATACGCAGTATTTT.

This clone appeared a single time. Other DNA sequences in this sample translate to the same CDR3. The rearrangement joins TRBV29-1 to TRBJ2-3; TRBD2 matches 7 bases. The V gene's germline CDR1 is SQVTM and CDR2 ANQGSEA. J gave up 2 bases and V 4 bases, and 3 bases lay outside the gene matches. CDR3 length: 13 amino acids. CDR3 DNA sequence: TGCAGCGTTGCTCTAGCGGCCACAGATACGCAGTATTTT. Translating gives CSVALAATDTQYF.

The CDR3 nucleotides read TGTGCCAGCAGCCGGACTAGCGGGAGAACAGATACGCAGTATTTT. Amino acids: CASSRTSGRTDTQYF. The chain joins TRBV7-2 to TRBJ2-3, with 13 bases lining up with TRBD2. The trim removed 5 bases at V and 3 bases at J, leaving 2 bases unmatched. This CDR3 is 15 amino acids long. Germline V gives CDR1 SGHTA, CDR2 FQGNSA.

The rearrangement joins TRBV6-1 to TRBJ2-5; D is unclear. CDR3 size: 13 residues. Per germline, CDR1 MNHNS and CDR2 SASEGT. Trimming removed 8 bases from V and 3 bases from J, with 13 bases in between. CDR3 bases: TGTGCCAGCCGCTCCCGACGGGAAGAGACCCAGTACTTC. Translated, it gives CASRSRREETQYF.